This TCR beta chain was found in a study of vaccination and CD4 T cells after COVID-19. Study-wide points: Among reactive clones from convalescent patients, a median roughly 85% appeared only post-vaccination.

The Oncomine TCR Beta short-read assay was applied to DNA of cultured CD4+ T cells. From CD4+ T cells that had been cultured, genomic DNA was extracted. TCRdb used MiXCR to reprocess the PCR reads, holding one entry per CDR3 protein. The table has 12,000 or so distinct CDR3 sequences, approximately 48% seen once. J lost 5 bases, V lost 0 bases, and 8 bases had no gene match. The CDR3 contains 15 residues. Looked up from germline, CDR1 is DFQATT and CDR2 is SNEGSKA (reference sequence). On this clonotype: The antigen remains undetermined.

Treatment noted: approximately nine-day PBMC culture with coronavirus spike peptide pools or control peptides (ViraFEST assay). With peptide pools, ViraFEST first expanded antigen-specific T cells and afterwards sequenced their TCRs. The specimen was CD4+ T cells from blood, cultured in vitro. This receptor was taken from a human donor who had recovered from COVID-19. The chain is built from TRBV20-1 and TRBJ2-7, with TRBD1 matching 9 bases. The CDR3 DNA is TGCAGTGCTAGAGAGACAGGGGGACGTTCTGACGAGCAGTACTTC. It yields the protein CSARETGGRSDEQYF.